Described below is a single T cell receptor (beta chain) sequence and its context. The antigen is undetermined. Only in-frame clones appear in the TCRdb table, and some are missing; sequencing was by immunoSEQ multiplex PCR. The data contain about 1,500 clones, roughly 30% of them singletons. The sample originates from a study of T cells in localized non-small cell lung cancer. In germline, CDR1 is LNHDA, CDR2 SQIVND (reference sequence). CDR3 length: 14 amino acids. The V gene end was trimmed by 4 bases and the J gene end by 5 bases; junction bases not matched to a gene: 4. Neighboring lung without atypia was obtained no less than 2 cm from the tumor margin. Study-wide findings and caveats: The study detected a median around 61 of the top 100 tumor clones in adjacent lung.

The sequencing used normal lung tissue next to the tumor, collected before any cancer treatment. The chain joins TRBV19 to TRBJ2-7; 11 bases map to TRBD1. The sequence derives from a man aged 40 to 75 with stage II squamous cell lung carcinoma. The CDR3 region is CASSKGQGVNEQYF. The DNA of the CDR3 is TGTGCCAGTAGTAAGGGACAGGGGGTCAACGAGCAGTACTTC.